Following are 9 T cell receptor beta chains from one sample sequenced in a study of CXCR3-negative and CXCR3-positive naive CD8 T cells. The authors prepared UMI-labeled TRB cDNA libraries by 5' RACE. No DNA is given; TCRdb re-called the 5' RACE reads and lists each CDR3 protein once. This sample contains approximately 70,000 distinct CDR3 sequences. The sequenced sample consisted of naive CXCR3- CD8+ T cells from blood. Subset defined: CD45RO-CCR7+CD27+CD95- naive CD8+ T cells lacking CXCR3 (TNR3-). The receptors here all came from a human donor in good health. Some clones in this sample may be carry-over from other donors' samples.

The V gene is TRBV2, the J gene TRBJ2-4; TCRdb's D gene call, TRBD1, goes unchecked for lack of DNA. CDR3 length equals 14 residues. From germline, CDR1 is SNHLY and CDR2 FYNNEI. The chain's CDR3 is CASATGTSENIQYF.

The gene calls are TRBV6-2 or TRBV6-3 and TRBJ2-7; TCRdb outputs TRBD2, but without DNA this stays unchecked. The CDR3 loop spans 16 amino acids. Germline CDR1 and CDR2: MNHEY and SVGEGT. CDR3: CASSLMRAGGSYEQYF.

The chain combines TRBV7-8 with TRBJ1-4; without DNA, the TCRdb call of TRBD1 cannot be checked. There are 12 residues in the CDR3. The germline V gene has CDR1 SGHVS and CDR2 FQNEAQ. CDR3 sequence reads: CASSGQGVETVF.

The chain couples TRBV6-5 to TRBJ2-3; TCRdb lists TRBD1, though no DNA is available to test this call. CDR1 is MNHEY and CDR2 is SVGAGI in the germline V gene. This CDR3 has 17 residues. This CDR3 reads CASSYSATGAHTDTQYF.

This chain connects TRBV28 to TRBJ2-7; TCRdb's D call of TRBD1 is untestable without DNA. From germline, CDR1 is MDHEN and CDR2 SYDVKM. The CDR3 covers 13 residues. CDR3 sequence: CASNPGSPYEQYF.

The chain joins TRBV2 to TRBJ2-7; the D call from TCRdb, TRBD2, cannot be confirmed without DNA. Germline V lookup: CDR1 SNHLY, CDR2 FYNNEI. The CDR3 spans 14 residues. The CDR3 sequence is CASTPLGLAREQYF.

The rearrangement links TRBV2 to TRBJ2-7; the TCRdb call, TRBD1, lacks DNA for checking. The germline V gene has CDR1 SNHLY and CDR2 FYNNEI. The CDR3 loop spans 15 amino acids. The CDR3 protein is CASSDRGRRTYEQYF. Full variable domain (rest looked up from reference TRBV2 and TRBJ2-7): EPEVTQTPSHQVTQMGQEVILRCVPISNHLYFYWYRQILGQKVEFLVSFYNNEISEKSEIFDDQFSVERPDGSNFTLKIRSTKLEDSAMYFCASSDRGRRTYEQYFGPGTRLTVT.

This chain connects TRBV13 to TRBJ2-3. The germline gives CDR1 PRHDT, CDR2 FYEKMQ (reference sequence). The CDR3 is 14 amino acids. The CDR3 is CASSLRRSTDTQYF.

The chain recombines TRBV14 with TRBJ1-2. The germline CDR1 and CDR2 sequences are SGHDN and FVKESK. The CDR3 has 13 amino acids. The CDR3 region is CASSQYFTDPYTF. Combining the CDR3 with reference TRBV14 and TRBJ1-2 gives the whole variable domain EAGVTQFPSHSVIEKGQTVTLRCDPISGHDNLYWYRRVMGKEIKFLLHFVKESKQDESGMPNNRFLAERTGGTYSTLKVQPAELEDSGVYFCASSQYFTDPYTFGSGTRLTVV.